This T cell receptor (beta chain) stems from a study of human T cells and chemical hapten exposure. The study's findings and limits: Sensitization with DPC brought no change to TCRs above 1 in 1000 in frequency.

The sample holds a few counts of this clonotype. The target antigen is unknown. CDR1 and CDR2 from the germline V gene are MNHNS and SASEGT. This CDR3 has 15 amino acids. The V gene end was trimmed by 4 bases and the J gene end by 8 bases; junction bases not matched to a gene: 6. Time point of the sample: healthy volunteer bleed at 2 weeks. Unfractionated whole blood served as the source for total RNA extraction. TCRdb re-derived calls from the RACE reads in MiXCR, one entry per CDR3 protein. The table has approximately 33,000 distinct CDR3 sequences, 6.5% to 9% seen once. This chain joins TRBV6-1 and TRBJ2-1; 12 bases align to TRBD2. This TCR derives from a human donor in good health. Some clones in this sample may be carry-over from other donors' samples. The sample consisted of whole blood. The CDR3 loop is CASSGTSGNGDEQFF. CDR3 sequence (DNA): TGTGCCAGCAGTGGGACTAGCGGGAATGGCGATGAGCAGTTCTTC.